The 30 T cell receptor beta chains below were found in one sample sequenced in a study of T cell responses to AZD1222 COVID-19 vaccine. Assay used: immunoSEQ multiplex PCR; TCRdb lists only in-frame clones, some missing. Of about 98,000 clones listed, roughly 88% are singletons. Sample: peripheral blood, taken on day 0 of AZD1222 vaccination. Receptors were obtained from an adult in good health.

The gene calls are TRBV28 and TRBJ2-3; weak D call: TRBD1 (5 bases). CDR3 size: 14 residues. Germline V CDR1 and CDR2: MDHEN, SYDVKM. The V end lost 5 bases, the J end lost 3 bases, and 12 bases lay between the germline ends. CDR3: CASSPDSRTDTQYF. The CDR3, as DNA: TGTGCCAGCAGTCCCGACAGCAGGACAGATACGCAGTATTTT.

This chain uses TRBV6-2 or TRBV6-3 with TRBJ1-2; no clear D. The germline V and J ends were trimmed by 7 bases and 4 bases, with 16 bases remaining between them. Germline loops: CDR1 MNHEY, CDR2 SVGEGT. This CDR3 has 14 amino acids. CDR3 residues: CASTPPGGFYGYTF. In nucleotides, the CDR3 is TGTGCCAGCACCCCTCCGGGCGGATTCTATGGCTACACCTTC.

V usage is TRBV2 and J usage is TRBJ1-1, with D unresolved. Trimming stripped 7 bases from V and 0 bases from J, with 9 bases between. From germline, CDR1 is SNHLY and CDR2 FYNNEI. The CDR3 length is 13 residues. CDR3: CASMLLLNTEAFF. The CDR3 DNA follows: TGTGCCAGCATGTTGCTCCTGAACACTGAAGCTTTCTTT.

The chain uses TRBV19 and TRBJ2-7; tentative D call: TRBD1 (6 bases). The CDR3 runs to 13 residues. The germline V gene encodes CDR1 LNHDA and CDR2 SQIVND (reference sequence). V lost 5 bases to trimming and J lost 2 bases, with 10 bases between them. CDR3 DNA: TGTGCCAGTAGTGTGACAGGAACCTACGAGCAGTACTTC. As protein: CASSVTGTYEQYF.

The chain recombines TRBV7-2 with TRBJ2-3, with D possibly being TRBD1 (5 bases). This CDR3 comprises 14 residues. CDR1 and CDR2 from the germline V gene are SGHTA and FQGNSA. Trimming left V 4 bases short and J 4 bases short, with 12 bases between. The DNA for the CDR3 is TGTGCCAGCAGCTCGACAGCCCAACCAGATACGCAGTATTTT. This translates into CASSSTAQPDTQYF.

The genes are TRBV29-1 and TRBJ2-1, with D possibly TRBD2 on 5 matching bases. With 2 bases removed from V and 5 bases from J, the gap between germline ends came to 13 bases. The CDR3 has 14 residues. Germline-derived CDR1 and CDR2 are SQVTM and ANQGSEA. The CDR3 nucleotides read TGCAGCGTTGAATCGGGAAGGTTCGACAATGAGCAGTTCTTC. This sequence encodes CSVESGRFDNEQFF.

The J gene is TRBJ2-7, the V gene TRBV28; 7 bases align to TRBD1. This CDR3 comprises 17 residues. V gave up 5 bases and J gave up 2 bases; unmatched junction bases: 15. In germline, CDR1 is MDHEN, CDR2 SYDVKM. The DNA for the CDR3 is TGTGCCAGCAGTCCCCCACACTTCGACAGGGCCGCCTACGAGCAGTACTTC. Translation: CASSPPHFDRAAYEQYF.

The chain combines TRBV27 with TRBJ1-2; D is unclear. V was clipped by 1 base and J by 8 bases, with 14 bases between them. The CDR3 extends over 14 amino acids. Looked up from germline, CDR1 is MNHEY and CDR2 is SMNVEV (reference sequence). The CDR3: CASSLLGPRRGYTF. Written as DNA, the CDR3 is TGTGCCAGCAGTTTATTAGGACCGAGGAGGGGCTACACCTTC.

The chain uses TRBV2 and TRBJ1-4; 7 nucleotides agree with TRBD1. The CDR3 sequence is 15 residues long. Germline V CDR1 and CDR2: SNHLY, FYNNEI. The V gene end was trimmed by 3 bases and the J gene end by 0 bases; junction bases not matched to a gene: 1. The CDR3 region is CASSEDRTTNEKLFF. As DNA, the CDR3 is TGTGCCAGCAGTGAGGACAGGACAACTAATGAAAAACTGTTTTTT.

The V gene is TRBV9, the J gene TRBJ2-7; D perhaps matches TRBD1 (5 bases). Between the trimmed V and J ends, which lost 0 bases and 11 bases, there was a span of 18 bases. CDR1 and CDR2 (germline): SGDLS, YYNGEE. The CDR3 totals 14 residues. In DNA form, the CDR3 reads TGTGCCAGCAGCGTAGGGGCACCAGGGTTTGGGGAGTACTTC. Translated, it gives CASSVGAPGFGEYF.

The chain uses TRBV14 and TRBJ2-7, with D perhaps matching TRBD2 (6 bases). With 3 bases removed from V and 4 bases from J, the gap between germline ends came to 19 bases. This CDR3 comprises 16 residues. In germline, CDR1 is SGHDN, CDR2 FVKESK. CDR3 residues: CASSQYPGVVVYEQYF. Written as DNA, the CDR3 is TGTGCCAGCAGCCAGTACCCGGGGGTTGTTGTGTACGAGCAGTACTTC. The full variable domain, completed using reference TRBV14 and TRBJ2-7, is EAGVTQFPSHSVIEKGQTVTLRCDPISGHDNLYWYRRVMGKEIKFLLHFVKESKQDESGMPNNRFLAERTGGTYSTLKVQPAELEDSGVYFCASSQYPGVVVYEQYFGPGTRLTVT.

The genes are TRBV5-6 and TRBJ2-1, with D perhaps TRBD2 (6 bases). Trimming took off 4 bases at V and 4 bases at J, with 12 bases between the two ends. There are 14 residues in the CDR3. In germline, CDR1 is SGHDT, CDR2 YYEEEE. DNA for the CDR3: TGTGCCAGCAGCAGGGGACTTCTATACAATGAGCAGTTCTTC. Protein sequence: CASSRGLLYNEQFF.

The V call is TRBV2, the J call TRBJ1-2; 7 bases are a match to TRBD1. The germline V gene has CDR1 SNHLY and CDR2 FYNNEI. V was clipped by 4 bases and J by 8 bases; unmatched bases: 10. This CDR3 region has 14 residues. This chain's CDR3 is CASSGVGTAAGYTF. The CDR3 DNA follows: TGTGCCAGCAGTGGAGTGGGGACAGCGGCCGGCTACACCTTC.

DNA for the CDR3: TGTGTCTCTCTTGGTGGTTACGAGCAGTACTTC. Translated: CVSLGGYEQYF. This chain connects TRBV6-5 to TRBJ2-7; D is unresolved. CDR1 MNHEY and CDR2 SVGAGI come from the germline V gene. This CDR3 region has 11 residues.

The J gene is TRBJ1-1, the V gene TRBV4-1; 7 bases line up with TRBD1. In germline, CDR1 is MGHRA, CDR2 YSYEKL. With V trimmed by 3 bases and J by 1 base, 8 bases remained unmatched. The CDR3 loop spans 16 amino acids. CDR3 coding DNA: TGCGCCAGCAGCCAGCTTCTGGACAGGCAGAACACTGAAGCTTTCTTT. Residues: CASSQLLDRQNTEAFF.

The chain employs TRBV7-2 and TRBJ1-1; 8 nucleotides align to TRBD1. Trimming took 5 bases from V and 7 from J; bases not matched to a gene: 12. This CDR3 is 15 amino acids long. Germline CDR1 reads SGHTA; CDR2 reads FQGNSA. CDR3 in DNA: TGTGCCAGCAGCCTTTTTCAGGGGGCGCAGGGTGAAGCTTTCTTT. Amino acids: CASSLFQGAQGEAFF.

V gene TRBV6-6 combines with J gene TRBJ2-2; 12 bases fit TRBD2. V was pared by 5 bases and J by 2 bases, with 3 bases of the junction left unmatched. Germline V gives CDR1 MNHNY, CDR2 SVGAGI (reference sequence). The CDR3 has 16 residues. The CDR3 loop is CASSHGLAGNTGELFF. The CDR3 DNA reads TGTGCCAGCAGTCACGGACTAGCGGGAAACACCGGGGAGCTGTTTTTT.

V and J are TRBV2 and TRBJ1-2, with 8 bases matching TRBD1. The CDR3 covers 14 residues. Looked up from germline, CDR1 is SNHLY and CDR2 is FYNNEI. With 5 bases clipped from V and 4 bases from J, the junction kept 6 bases outside the gene matches. CDR3 coding DNA: TGTGCCAGCAGTTACAGGGGGTCCGGCTATGGCTACACCTTC. Amino acid sequence: CASSYRGSGYGYTF. Drawing the rest from reference TRBV2 and TRBJ1-2, the complete variable domain is EPEVTQTPSHQVTQMGQEVILRCVPISNHLYFYWYRQILGQKVEFLVSFYNNEISEKSEIFDDQFSVERPDGSNFTLKIRSTKLEDSAMYFCASSYRGSGYGYTFGSGTRLTVV.

The genes are TRBV28 and TRBJ2-5; D perhaps matches TRBD2 (5 bases). Germline V gene data show CDR1 as MDHEN and CDR2 as SYDVKM. The CDR3 is made up of 15 amino acids. The V end lost 7 bases, the J end lost 1 base, and 16 bases lay between the germline ends. The CDR3 reads CASTTWAGRQETQYF. The CDR3 DNA reads TGTGCCAGCACCACCTGGGCGGGTCGCCAAGAGACCCAGTACTTC.

The genes are TRBV7-6 and TRBJ2-7; tentatively, D is TRBD1 (5 bases). The CDR3 is made up of 15 amino acids. Looked up from germline, CDR1 is SGHVS and CDR2 is FNYEAQ. The germline V and J ends were trimmed by 5 bases and 5 bases, with 19 bases remaining between them. The CDR3 region has the DNA TGTGCCAGCAGCCCCAACCAGGGTACCCGCCACGAGCAGTACTTC. Its translation: CASSPNQGTRHEQYF. Full variable domain (rest looked up from reference TRBV7-6 and TRBJ2-7): GAGVSQSPRYKVTKRGQDVALRCDPISGHVSLYWYRQALGQGPEFLTYFNYEAQQDKSGLPNDRFSAERPEGSISTLTIQRTEQRDSAMYRCASSPNQGTRHEQYFGPGTRLTVT.

The chain uses TRBV27 and TRBJ2-3, with D unresolved. This CDR3 is built from 14 residues. V dropped 6 bases and J dropped 1 base, with 11 bases sitting between them. CDR1 and CDR2 from the germline V gene are MNHEY and SMNVEV (reference sequence). The CDR3 loop is CASSYRGGTDTQYF. CDR3 sequence (DNA): TGTGCCAGCAGCTATCGTGGGGGCACAGATACGCAGTATTTT.

J is TRBJ1-2 and V is TRBV2; D is unclear. Trimming cost V 3 bases and J 4 bases, with 18 bases left between them. This CDR3 contains 16 residues. Germline lookup yields CDR1 SNHLY and CDR2 FYNNEI. This CDR3 is CASSDSSAFGSYGYTF. The CDR3 region has the DNA TGTGCCAGCAGTGATTCTAGCGCATTTGGTTCCTATGGCTACACCTTC.

The CDR3 DNA sequence: TGTGCCAGCAGCCAGGGTGACAGGGGGAGTCAAGAGACCCAGTACTTC. It is translated as CASSQGDRGSQETQYF. The rearrangement joins TRBV4-2 to TRBJ2-5, with TRBD1 identical over 9 bases. With 3 bases clipped from V and 2 bases from J, the junction kept 7 bases outside the gene matches. CDR1 is LGHNA and CDR2 is YNFKEQ in the germline V gene. The length of the CDR3 is 16 residues.

The chain uses TRBV6-5 and TRBJ1-1; TRBD1 agrees at 7 bases. Germline V gene sequence: CDR1 MNHEY, CDR2 SVGAGI. This CDR3 is 15 amino acids long. With V trimmed by 4 bases and J by 5 bases, 10 bases remained unmatched. The CDR3 spells CASSSGDRAVTEAFF. CDR3 in DNA: TGTGCCAGCAGTTCCGGAGACAGGGCCGTAACTGAAGCTTTCTTT.

The V gene is TRBV5-1, the J gene TRBJ1-6; no clear D. V lost 0 bases to trimming and J lost 15 bases, with 13 bases between them. Germline V gene data show CDR1 as SGHRS and CDR2 as YFSETQ. The CDR3 is made up of 13 amino acids. This CDR3 reads CASSLVGLQDLHF. DNA of the CDR3: TGCGCCAGCAGCTTGGTTGGGCTTCAAGACCTCCACTTT.

V gene TRBV7-8 combines with J gene TRBJ2-1; weak D call: TRBD2 (5 bases). Germline-derived CDR1 and CDR2 are SGHVS and FQNEAQ. The ends were cut back, 5 bases at V and 0 bases at J, with 17 bases in the middle. The CDR3 has 17 amino acids. The CDR3 region is CASSRGSLGSSYNEQFF. CDR3 DNA: TGTGCCAGCAGCCGCGGGTCCCTTGGGAGCTCCTACAATGAGCAGTTCTTC. Supplemented by reference TRBV7-8 and TRBJ2-1, the full variable domain reads GAGVSQSPRYKVAKRGQDVALRCDPISGHVSLFWYQQALGQGPEFLTYFQNEAQLDKSGLPSDRFFAERPEGSVSTLKIQRTQQEDSAVYLCASSRGSLGSSYNEQFFGPGTRLTVL.

This clone has a handful of counts. The chain is built from TRBV2 and TRBJ2-2; 9 positions match TRBD2. V trimming: 6 bases; J trimming: 3 bases; junction bases outside the gene matches: 2. The CDR3 totals 14 residues. CDR1 is SNHLY, CDR2 FYNNEI, per germline. CDR3 bases: TGTGCCAGCAGCGCGGGAGGGCACACCGGGGAGCTGTTTTTT. Protein product: CASSAGGHTGELFF. The entire variable domain, with the rest obtained from reference TRBV2 and TRBJ2-2, is as follows: EPEVTQTPSHQVTQMGQEVILRCVPISNHLYFYWYRQILGQKVEFLVSFYNNEISEKSEIFDDQFSVERPDGSNFTLKIRSTKLEDSAMYFCASSAGGHTGELFFGEGSRLTVL.

The chain employs TRBV2 and TRBJ2-1; TRBD1 might be the D (6 bases). Germline V CDR1 and CDR2: SNHLY, FYNNEI. The CDR3 contains 14 residues. Trimming removed 11 bases at V and 4 bases at J, with 18 bases between. CDR3 sequence reads: CAPNREISYNEQFF. The CDR3 DNA follows: TGTGCCCCGAACAGGGAAATAAGTTACAATGAGCAGTTCTTC. The full variable domain, in which reference TRBV2 and TRBJ2-1 provide the parts outside the CDR3, is EPEVTQTPSHQVTQMGQEVILRCVPISNHLYFYWYRQILGQKVEFLVSFYNNEISEKSEIFDDQFSVERPDGSNFTLKIRSTKLEDSAMYFCAPNREISYNEQFFGPGTRLTVL.

This chain uses TRBV2 with TRBJ1-1; 9 positions match TRBD1. CDR1 SNHLY and CDR2 FYNNEI come from the germline V gene. This CDR3 has 13 residues. J gave up 10 bases and V 5 bases, and 8 bases lay outside the gene matches. CDR3 DNA sequence: TGTGCCAGCAGTCACCGGACAGGGGACGGAGCTTTCTTT. Amino acids: CASSHRTGDGAFF.

This sequence joins TRBV20-1 and TRBJ2-5; the D is unclear. With 6 bases removed from V and 7 bases from J, the gap between germline ends came to 12 bases. From germline, CDR1 is DFQATT and CDR2 SNEGSKA (reference sequence). The CDR3 loop spans 11 amino acids. The CDR3 DNA is TGCAGTGCCCCTAGTGGTAGGACCCAGTACTTC. Its protein product is CSAPSGRTQYF.